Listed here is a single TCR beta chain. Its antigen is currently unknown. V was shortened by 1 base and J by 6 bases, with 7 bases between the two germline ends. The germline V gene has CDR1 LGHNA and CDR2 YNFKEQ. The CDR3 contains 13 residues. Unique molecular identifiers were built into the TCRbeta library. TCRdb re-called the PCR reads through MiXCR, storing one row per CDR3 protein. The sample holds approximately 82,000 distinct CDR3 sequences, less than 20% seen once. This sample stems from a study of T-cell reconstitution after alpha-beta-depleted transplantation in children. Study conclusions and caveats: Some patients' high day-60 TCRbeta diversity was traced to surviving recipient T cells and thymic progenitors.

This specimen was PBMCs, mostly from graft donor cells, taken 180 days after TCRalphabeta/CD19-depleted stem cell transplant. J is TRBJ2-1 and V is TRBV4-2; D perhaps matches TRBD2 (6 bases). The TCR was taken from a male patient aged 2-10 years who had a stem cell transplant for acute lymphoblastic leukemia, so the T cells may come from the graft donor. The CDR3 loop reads CASSQGGVNEQFF. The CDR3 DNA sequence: TGTGCCAGCAGCCAAGGCGGGGTCAATGAGCAGTTCTTC.